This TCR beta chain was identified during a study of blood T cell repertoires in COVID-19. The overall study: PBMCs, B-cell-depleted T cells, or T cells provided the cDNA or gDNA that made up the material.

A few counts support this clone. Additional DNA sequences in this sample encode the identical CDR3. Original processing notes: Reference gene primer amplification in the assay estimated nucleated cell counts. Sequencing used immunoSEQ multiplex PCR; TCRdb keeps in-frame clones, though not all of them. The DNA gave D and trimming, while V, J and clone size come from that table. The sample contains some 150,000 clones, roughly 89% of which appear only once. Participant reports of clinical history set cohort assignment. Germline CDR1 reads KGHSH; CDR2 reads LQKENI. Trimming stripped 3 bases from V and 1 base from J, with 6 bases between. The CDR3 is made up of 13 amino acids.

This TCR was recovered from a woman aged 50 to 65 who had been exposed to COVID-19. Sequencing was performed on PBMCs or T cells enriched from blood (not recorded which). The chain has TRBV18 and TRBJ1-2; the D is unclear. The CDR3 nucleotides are TGTGCCAGCTCACCCGGGATTAACTATGGCTACACCTTC. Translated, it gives CASSPGINYGYTF.